Below are 3 T cell receptor beta chains sequenced from a single sample in a study of human T cells and chemical hapten exposure. The library gave individual cDNA molecules unique molecular identifiers. TCRdb independently ran MiXCR on the reads; one entry per CDR3 protein. The table shows roughly 810 distinct CDR3 sequences, with 60% to 80% occurring only once. Blood, whole and unfractionated, served as the source for total RNA extraction. The sequencing input was whole blood. These receptor sequences come from a human donor with alopecia, or a healthy volunteer (not recorded which). Some clones in this sample may be carry-over from other donors' samples. This table probably holds off-target reads from a library built for another chain.

This clonotype was counted a single time. The rearrangement joins TRBV7-8 to TRBJ1-2, with D possibly TRBD1 on 5 matching bases. V lost 5 bases and J 4 bases, leaving 11 bases between the germline ends. The CDR3 runs 13 residues. CDR1 is SGHVS, CDR2 FQNEAQ, per germline. The CDR3 reads CASSPDTSYGYTF. The CDR3 bases are TGTGCCAGCAGCCCGGACACCTCCTATGGCTACACCTTC.

The rearrangement links TRBV2 to TRBJ1-5; D remains unclear. From germline, CDR1 is SNHLY and CDR2 FYNNEI. V lost 0 bases and J 7 bases, leaving 10 bases between the germline ends. CDR3 length equals 14 residues. CDR3 in DNA: TGTGCCAGCAGTGAAGCGTGGGAAGGGCAGCCCCAGCATTTT. This gives the protein CASSEAWEGQPQHF.

V and J are TRBV3-1 and TRBJ1-1, with D possibly TRBD1 on 5 matching bases. Germline lookup yields CDR1 LGHDT and CDR2 YNNKEL (reference sequence). Trimming cost V 1 base and J 3 bases, with 18 bases left between them. The CDR3 totals 17 residues. CDR3 sequence reads: CASSQVRGLSPHTEAFF. DNA for the CDR3: TGTGCCAGCAGCCAAGTTAGGGGACTTTCTCCCCACACTGAAGCTTTCTTT. The whole variable domain, filled in from reference TRBV3-1 and TRBJ1-1, reads DTAVSQTPKYLVTQMGNDKSIKCEQNLGHDTMYWYKQDSKKFLKIMFSYNNKELIINETVPNRFSPKSPDKAHLNLHINSLELGDSAVYFCASSQVRGLSPHTEAFFGQGTRLTVV.